These 26 T cell receptor beta chains came from one sample sequenced in a study of cytomegalovirus exposure and HLA in healthy donors. The PCR had 60 Vbeta and 13 Jbeta primers. Assay: immunoSEQ multiplex PCR; the TCRdb copy retains only in-frame clones and omits some. The table has around 67,000 clones, roughly nine tenths seen once. Sequencing used PBMCs. The origin of the receptors is a woman in her 30s in good health and CMV-seropositive.

The V and J genes are TRBV6-1 and TRBJ2-3, with TRBD1 matching over 9 bases. This CDR3 comprises 19 residues. V dropped 3 bases and J dropped 2; count of bases not matched to a gene: 15. Germline V gives CDR1 MNHNS, CDR2 SASEGT. Here the CDR3 DNA reads TGTGCCAGCAGTGAGGTTCCGGGACAGGGTTTCGCGTCCACAGATACGCAGTATTTT. This gives the protein CASSEVPGQGFASTDTQYF.

The V gene is TRBV5-5, the J gene TRBJ2-1, with D possibly being TRBD2 (6 bases). V lost 0 bases to trimming and J lost 6 bases, with 13 bases between them. The V gene's germline CDR1 is SGHKS and CDR2 YYEKEE (reference sequence). CDR3 length equals 15 residues. Written as DNA, the CDR3 is TGTGCCAGCAGCTTGGGACGGGGGATCGGCAATGAGCAGTTCTTC. Protein: CASSLGRGIGNEQFF. Filled out from reference TRBV5-5 and TRBJ2-1, the complete variable domain reads DAGVTQSPTHLIKTRGQQVTLRCSPISGHKSVSWYQQVLGQGPQFIFQYYEKEERGRGNFPDRFSARQFPNYSSELNVNALLLGDSALYLCASSLGRGIGNEQFFGPGTRLTVL.

This chain joins TRBV6-6 and TRBJ2-7, with 7 bases matching TRBD1. CDR3 size: 14 residues. CDR1 is MNHNY and CDR2 is SVGAGI in the germline V gene (reference sequence). Trimming cost V 3 bases and J 2 bases; bases outside gene matches: 4. CDR3 residues: CASSYEGGPYEQYF. CDR3 in DNA: TGTGCCAGCAGTTATGAAGGGGGCCCCTACGAGCAGTACTTC.

The chain is built from TRBV5-6 and TRBJ1-1; 9 bases map to TRBD1. From germline, CDR1 is SGHDT and CDR2 YYEEEE. CDR3 length: 13 residues. Losses at the gene ends were 1 base for V and 7 bases for J; bases not matched to a gene: 2. The CDR3 loop is CASSLTGGSEAFF. As DNA, the CDR3 is TGTGCCAGCAGCTTGACAGGGGGCAGTGAAGCTTTCTTT.

This chain connects TRBV7-6 to TRBJ1-5, with D unclear. V was shortened by 5 bases and J by 2 bases, with 31 bases between the two germline ends. The germline gives CDR1 SGHVS, CDR2 FNYEAQ. CDR3 length: 21 amino acids. The CDR3 bases are TGTGCCAGCAGCCAGTATTCCCCTATTTCTTGGGCCCAAAGTGGCAATCAGCCCCAGCATTTT. Protein: CASSQYSPISWAQSGNQPQHF.

This clone was seen once. The chain uses TRBV9 and TRBJ2-1; no clear D. CDR1 and CDR2 (germline): SGDLS, YYNGEE. This CDR3 spans 16 amino acids. Between the trimmed V and J ends, which lost 0 bases and 3 bases, there was a span of 13 bases. In DNA form, the CDR3 reads TGTGCCAGCAGCGTAGACGGTAACTATGTCTACAATGAGCAGTTCTTC. This sequence encodes CASSVDGNYVYNEQFF. The full variable domain, in which reference TRBV9 and TRBJ2-1 provide the parts outside the CDR3, is DSGVTQTPKHLITATGQRVTLRCSPRSGDLSVYWYQQSLDQGLQFLIQYYNGEERAKGNILERFSAQQFPDLHSELNLSSLELGDSALYFCASSVDGNYVYNEQFFGPGTRLTVL.

The chain is built from TRBV4-1 and TRBJ2-1; 13 nucleotides match TRBD2. The V gene end was trimmed by 3 bases and the J gene end by 12 bases; junction bases not matched to a gene: 11. CDR3 length equals 16 residues. CDR1 is MGHRA and CDR2 is YSYEKL in the germline V gene. CDR3: CASSQTSGLAGVAQFF. Here the CDR3 DNA reads TGCGCCAGCAGCCAGACCTCTGGACTAGCGGGAGTGGCGCAGTTCTTC.

This chain joins TRBV28 and TRBJ2-7; D may be TRBD2 (6 bases). This CDR3 comprises 14 residues. CDR1 is MDHEN, CDR2 SYDVKM, per germline. The ends were cut back, 3 bases at V and 3 bases at J, with 12 bases in the middle. The CDR3 DNA reads TGTGCCAGCAGTTTTTTCGGGAGTCTCTACGAGCAGTACTTC. It translates to CASSFFGSLYEQYF.

The gene calls are TRBV7-2 and TRBJ1-6; possible D gene TRBD1, 6 bases. CDR1 is SGHTA and CDR2 is FQGNSA in the germline V gene. With 4 bases removed from V and 7 bases from J, the gap between germline ends came to 17 bases. The CDR3 extends over 16 amino acids. DNA for the CDR3: TGTGCCAGCAGCTCCACCCCGGACAGACTCAATTCACCCCTCCACTTT. This translates into CASSSTPDRLNSPLHF.

V and J are TRBV5-6 and TRBJ2-7, with no clear D. The CDR3 extends over 12 amino acids. Trimming left V 0 bases short and J 5 bases short, with 6 bases between. Germline V gene data show CDR1 as SGHDT and CDR2 as YYEEEE. The CDR3 DNA sequence: TGTGCCAGCAGCTTGGGCGTCGACGAGCAGTACTTC. Residues: CASSLGVDEQYF. Based on the CDR3 plus reference TRBV5-6 and TRBJ2-7, the full variable domain is DAGVTQSPTHLIKTRGQQVTLRCSPKSGHDTVSWYQQALGQGPQFIFQYYEEEERQRGNFPDRFSGHQFPNYSSELNVNALLLGDSALYLCASSLGVDEQYFGPGTRLTVT.

This chain joins TRBV7-2 and TRBJ2-7; D call uncertain. The CDR3 has 15 residues. Trimming took 1 base from V and 2 from J, leaving 12 bases between them. Germline V gene lookup returns CDR1 SGHTA and CDR2 FQGNSA. CDR3 nucleotides: TGTGCCAGCAGCTTAGTGGCTGACTTTACCTACGAGCAGTACTTC. This sequence encodes CASSLVADFTYEQYF.

This chain connects TRBV7-6 to TRBJ1-6; no definite D call. The CDR3 totals 14 residues. Germline lookup yields CDR1 SGHVS and CDR2 FNYEAQ. Trimming removed 0 bases at V and 11 bases at J, with 11 bases between. CDR3 coding DNA: TGTGCCAGCAGCTTAGCGCGGAGTGGCACACCCCTCCACTTT. As protein: CASSLARSGTPLHF.

The chain links TRBV27 to TRBJ1-5; D is unclear. The V end was cut by 11 bases, the J end by 3 bases, with 11 bases between. The CDR3 covers 12 residues. CDR1 and CDR2 (germline): MNHEY, SMNVEV (reference sequence). The CDR3 loop reads CAAGPINQPQHF. The CDR3 nucleotides are TGTGCCGCAGGTCCGATCAATCAGCCCCAGCATTTT.

J is TRBJ2-1 and V is TRBV7-9; 10 nucleotides align to TRBD2. The CDR3 spans 17 residues. J lost 4 bases, V lost 1 base, and 7 bases had no gene match. Germline V CDR1 and CDR2: SEHNR, FQNEAQ (reference sequence). The CDR3 spells CASSLGLGTSVYNEQFF. The CDR3 nucleotides are TGTGCCAGCAGCTTAGGCCTTGGGACTAGCGTATACAATGAGCAGTTCTTC. Combining the CDR3 with reference TRBV7-9 and TRBJ2-1 gives the whole variable domain DTGVSQNPRHKITKRGQNVTFRCDPISEHNRLYWYRQTLGQGPEFLTYFQNEAQLEKSRLLSDRFSAERPKGSFSTLEIQRTEQGDSAMYLCASSLGLGTSVYNEQFFGPGTRLTVL.

V and J are TRBV27 and TRBJ2-1, with TRBD2 matching over 8 bases. V was clipped by 7 bases and J by 6 bases; unmatched bases: 17. The CDR3 extends over 17 amino acids. From germline, CDR1 is MNHEY and CDR2 SMNVEV (reference sequence). CDR3 in amino acids: CASTSFRTSFNPNEQFF. CDR3 DNA sequence: TGTGCCAGCACCTCCTTTAGGACTAGCTTCAACCCCAATGAGCAGTTCTTC.

The V call is TRBV18, the J call TRBJ1-1; possible D gene TRBD1, 5 bases. From germline, CDR1 is KGHSH and CDR2 LQKENI. Deletions cut 3 bases from V and 3 bases from J, with 23 bases between. The CDR3 consists of 18 residues. The DNA for the CDR3 is TGTGCCAGCTCACCTAATATCGGAAGGGACGGCGGGGACACTGAAGCTTTCTTT. Its protein is CASSPNIGRDGGDTEAFF.

This chain links TRBV25-1 with TRBJ2-5; 10 bases line up with TRBD2. V was clipped by 3 bases and J by 2 bases; unmatched bases: 9. This CDR3 has 17 amino acids. Germline V gives CDR1 MGHDK, CDR2 SYGVNS. CDR3 amino acids: CASSDGRGLAAQETQYF. Here the CDR3 DNA reads TGTGCCAGCAGTGATGGGCGAGGACTAGCGGCACAAGAGACCCAGTACTTC.

The rearrangement joins TRBV30 to TRBJ1-2; 8 nucleotides align to TRBD1. Germline loops: CDR1 GTSNPN, CDR2 SVGIG (reference sequence). The ends lost 2 bases at V and 4 bases at J; junction bases unmatched: 3. This CDR3 comprises 13 residues. In nucleotides, the CDR3 is TGTGCCTGGAGTCTTCAGGGGGCCTATGGCTACACCTTC. The encoded protein is CAWSLQGAYGYTF. Together with reference TRBV30 and TRBJ1-2, the CDR3 gives the full variable domain: SQTIHQWPATLVQPVGSPLSLECTVEGTSNPNLYWYRQAAGRGLQLLFYSVGIGQISSEVPQNLSASRPQDRQFILSSKKLLLSDSGFYLCAWSLQGAYGYTFGSGTRLTVV.

The chain couples TRBV27 to TRBJ2-3; TRBD1 aligns across 10 bases. The V segment lost 5 bases and the J segment 3 bases; nucleotides outside the gene matches: 5. The CDR3 consists of 15 residues. The germline CDR1 and CDR2 sequences are MNHEY and SMNVEV (reference sequence). CDR3 sequence (DNA): TGTGCCAGCAGTCATAAGGGACAGGGGACAGATACGCAGTATTTT. This sequence encodes CASSHKGQGTDTQYF.

CDR3 sequence (DNA): TGTGCCAGCAGTTTTAGCACGAACACTGAAGCTTTCTTT. This translates into CASSFSTNTEAFF. The genes are TRBV27 and TRBJ1-1; D gene ambiguous. The V gene lost 3 bases and the J gene lost 1 base, with 6 bases spanning the gap. The CDR3 runs 13 residues. Germline V gene lookup returns CDR1 MNHEY and CDR2 SMNVEV (reference sequence).

The V and J genes are TRBV9 and TRBJ2-7; TRBD1 might be the D (6 bases). V gave up 4 bases and J gave up 6 bases, with 17 bases separating them. The CDR3 runs 14 residues. Germline CDR1 and CDR2: SGDLS and YYNGEE. DNA of the CDR3: TGTGCCAGCAGCTTCCGGGACACGGGTGGCGAGCAGTACTTC. Amino acid sequence: CASSFRDTGGEQYF.

The CDR3 loop is CASSLLTSTEQYF. CDR3 coding DNA: TGTGCCAGCAGCTTGTTAACTTCTACCGAGCAGTACTTC. This chain links TRBV5-6 with TRBJ2-7, with unresolved D. Germline V gives CDR1 SGHDT, CDR2 YYEEEE. This CDR3 spans 13 amino acids. The V gene lost 1 base and the J gene lost 6 bases, with 11 bases spanning the gap.

The chain carries TRBV5-1 and TRBJ2-7, with D tentatively TRBD1 (6 bases). Germline CDR1 is SGHRS and CDR2 is YFSETQ. This CDR3 has 16 residues. Trimming pared 4 bases from V and 0 bases from J, leaving 17 bases between. The CDR3 nucleotides are TGCGCCAGCAGCCAGGGGCTCGGCGACTACTCCTACGAGCAGTACTTC. It translates to CASSQGLGDYSYEQYF.

V is TRBV6-1 and J is TRBJ1-5; perhaps TRBD1 as D (5 bases). CDR3 length: 13 residues. The germline V gene has CDR1 MNHNS and CDR2 SASEGT. With 1 base removed from V and 5 bases from J, the gap between germline ends came to 6 bases. CDR3 nucleotide sequence: TGTGCCAGCAGTGAAGAGGGGCATCAGCCCCAGCATTTT. It translates to CASSEEGHQPQHF.

The genes are TRBV6-6 and TRBJ2-5; 7 bases agree with TRBD2. V shed 8 bases and J 2 bases; nucleotides not matched to a gene: 2. Germline assignment: CDR1 MNHNY and CDR2 SVGAGI (reference sequence). This CDR3 spans 12 amino acids. The CDR3 reads CASGTTQETQYF. The CDR3 nucleotides read TGTGCCAGCGGGACTACACAAGAGACCCAGTACTTC.

The rearrangement uses TRBV7-9 and TRBJ1-1; the D is unclear. CDR1 and CDR2 from the germline V gene are SEHNR and FQNEAQ (reference sequence). Trimming left V 4 bases short and J 1 base short, with 10 bases between. The CDR3 loop spans 14 amino acids. The CDR3 nucleotides are TGTGCCAGCAGCTCCCGGGGTAGGAACACTGAAGCTTTCTTT. It translates to CASSSRGRNTEAFF.